This passage covers 29 T cell receptor beta chains from one sample sequenced in a study of blood T cell repertoires in COVID-19. Data came from immunoSEQ multiplex PCR; TCRdb stores just in-frame clones and leaves some out. The repertoire holds roughly 60,000 clones, about 79% seen once, with about 6% in the top ten. Sequencing was performed on peripheral blood. Receptors originate from a woman aged 60-75 years with acute or convalescent COVID-19.

This clone has more than one count but fewer than ten. This sequence joins TRBV5-1 and TRBJ1-5; the D is unclear. This CDR3 contains 14 residues. CDR1 is SGHRS, CDR2 YFSETQ, per germline. The V end lost 0 bases, the J end lost 1 base, and 5 bases lay between the germline ends. CDR3 amino acids: CASSLDESNQPQHF. The CDR3 DNA sequence: TGCGCCAGCAGCTTGGATGAGAGCAATCAGCCCCAGCATTTT.

V is TRBV4-1 and J is TRBJ1-6; D remains ambiguous. The ends were cut back, 0 bases at V and 4 bases at J, with 7 bases in the middle. The CDR3 extends over 15 amino acids. Germline assignment: CDR1 MGHRA and CDR2 YSYEKL. CDR3 DNA sequence: TGCGCCAGCAGCCAAGATGGCCAGTATAATTCACCCCTCCACTTT. Amino acid sequence: CASSQDGQYNSPLHF.

This chain connects TRBV7-3 to TRBJ1-1; D unclear. Germline lookup yields CDR1 SGHTA and CDR2 FQGTGA. V was trimmed by 1 base and J by 1 base, leaving 7 bases between them. The CDR3 covers 14 residues. For the CDR3, the DNA is TGTGCCAGCAGCTTAATGCACGGGAACACTGAAGCTTTCTTT. This translates into CASSLMHGNTEAFF. The full variable domain, in which reference TRBV7-3 and TRBJ1-1 provide the parts outside the CDR3, is GAGVSQTPSNKVTEKGKYVELRCDPISGHTALYWYRQSLGQGPEFLIYFQGTGAADDSGLPNDRFFAVRPEGSVSTLKIQRTERGDSAVYLCASSLMHGNTEAFFGQGTRLTVV.

This chain links TRBV7-3 with TRBJ2-1; 13 nucleotides match TRBD2. The CDR3 runs to 16 residues. Germline assignment: CDR1 SGHTA and CDR2 FQGTGA. The V gene end was trimmed by 3 bases and the J gene end by 8 bases; junction bases not matched to a gene: 7. The CDR3 sequence: CASSFRLAGGGDEQFF. The CDR3 bases are TGTGCCAGCAGCTTTCGACTAGCGGGGGGAGGAGATGAGCAGTTCTTC.

The chain links TRBV14 to TRBJ1-3; D is uncertain. The CDR3 is 14 residues long. V was shortened by 3 bases and J by 2 bases, with 8 bases between the two germline ends. CDR1 is SGHDN and CDR2 is FVKESK in the germline V gene. CDR3 nucleotides: TGTGCCAGCAGCCAGGGGAGGGCTGGAAACACCATATATTTT. It codes for CASSQGRAGNTIYF.

The chain carries TRBV5-1 and TRBJ2-1; the D is unclear. V was shortened by 2 bases and J by 9 bases, with 12 bases between the two germline ends. The germline V gene has CDR1 SGHRS and CDR2 YFSETQ. The CDR3 extends over 13 amino acids. The CDR3, as DNA: TGCGCCAGCAGCTTACGTCCCCACGGTGAGCAGTTCTTC. It codes for CASSLRPHGEQFF.

On this clone itself: The sample has other DNA sequences that encode this CDR3 too. The chain is built from TRBV6-5 and TRBJ1-4; TRBD1 is a possible D gene (5 bases). CDR1 is MNHEY and CDR2 is SVGAGI in the germline V gene. Trimming took off 7 bases at V and 1 base at J, with 7 bases between the two ends. This CDR3 comprises 13 residues. The CDR3 region has the DNA TGTGCCAGCACCGGACAAACTAATGAAAAACTGTTTTTT. It codes for CASTGQTNEKLFF.

The chain joins TRBV19 to TRBJ2-6; a weak D match, TRBD2 (6 bases). CDR1 and CDR2 from the germline V gene are LNHDA and SQIVND (reference sequence). The CDR3 extends over 19 amino acids. V dropped 6 bases and J dropped 4 bases, with 25 bases sitting between them. CDR3 coding DNA: TGTGCCAGTAGCCCCTCCTTGGGCGGGGTACTCGGAGGGGCCAACGTCCTGACTTTC. It encodes CASSPSLGGVLGGANVLTF.

This chain joins TRBV7-2 and TRBJ2-1, with 9 bases that match TRBD2. Germline CDR1 reads SGHTA; CDR2 reads FQGNSA. After removal of 4 bases from V and 5 bases from J, the junction contained 12 bases not matched to a gene. The CDR3 has 17 amino acids. As DNA, the CDR3 is TGTGCCAGCAGCTCCCACTTGGCGGGGGGGCGGCACAATGAGCAGTTCTTC. It translates to CASSSHLAGGRHNEQFF.

This clone showed up just once. The chain couples TRBV9 to TRBJ1-1; D is unclear. Per the germline V gene, CDR1 is SGDLS and CDR2 is YYNGEE. V gave up 3 bases and J gave up 8 bases, with 11 bases separating them. The CDR3 loop spans 12 amino acids. This chain's CDR3 is CASSAPGVEAFF. In DNA form, the CDR3 reads TGTGCCAGCAGCGCCCCCGGTGTGGAAGCTTTCTTT. Full variable domain (missing parts from reference TRBV9 and TRBJ1-1): DSGVTQTPKHLITATGQRVTLRCSPRSGDLSVYWYQQSLDQGLQFLIQYYNGEERAKGNILERFSAQQFPDLHSELNLSSLELGDSALYFCASSAPGVEAFFGQGTRLTVV.

The chain recombines TRBV11-2 with TRBJ1-2, with 7 bases matching TRBD1. The V gene end was trimmed by 5 bases and the J gene end by 5 bases; junction bases not matched to a gene: 5. CDR1 and CDR2 from the germline V gene are SGHAT and FQNNGV. This CDR3 is built from 13 residues. The chain's CDR3 is CASSVQGEYGYTF. The CDR3 DNA sequence: TGTGCCAGCAGCGTTCAGGGGGAGTATGGCTACACCTTC.

This chain links TRBV19 with TRBJ2-7, with a tentative D call TRBD1 (6 bases). There are 12 residues in the CDR3. CDR1 and CDR2 from the germline V gene are LNHDA and SQIVND (reference sequence). V lost 8 bases, J lost 5 bases, and 13 bases lay in between. The DNA for the CDR3 is TGTGCCAGTTCTGAACAGGGTCACGAGCAGTACTTC. Its translation is CASSEQGHEQYF.

This sequence joins TRBV3-1 (or the pseudogene TRBV3-2) and TRBJ2-7, with D unclear. This CDR3 is built from 15 residues. Per the germline V gene, CDR1 is LGHDT and CDR2 is YNNKEL (reference sequence). Between the trimmed V and J ends, which lost 4 bases and 4 bases, there was a span of 17 bases. The DNA for the CDR3 is TGTGCCAGCAGCCTCCCTGGGTCCAGGTCATACGAGCAGTACTTC. Its translation: CASSLPGSRSYEQYF.

This clone occurred once. V gene TRBV5-1 combines with J gene TRBJ2-2; a possible D gene is TRBD1 (5 bases). V dropped 2 bases and J dropped 8 bases, with 10 bases sitting between them. Germline lookup yields CDR1 SGHRS and CDR2 YFSETQ. CDR3 length equals 13 residues. CDR3 nucleotide sequence: TGCGCCAGCAGCTTCGGACAAACAGGGGAGCTGTTTTTT. Protein product: CASSFGQTGELFF.

This clone occurred once. The chain has TRBV9 and TRBJ2-7, with 9 bases that match TRBD2. The V gene's germline CDR1 is SGDLS and CDR2 YYNGEE. The V segment lost 4 bases and the J segment 4 bases; nucleotides outside the gene matches: 12. The CDR3 spans 16 residues. CDR3 loop: CASSSGGAGGRYEQYF. The CDR3 nucleotides are TGTGCCAGCAGCTCAGGCGGAGCGGGGGGACGGTACGAGCAGTACTTC.

This chain links TRBV19 with TRBJ2-2; D possibly corresponds to TRBD2 (5 bases). The CDR3 runs 16 residues. In germline, CDR1 is LNHDA, CDR2 SQIVND (reference sequence). V lost 3 bases and J lost 1, with 12 bases in between. The CDR3, as DNA: TGTGCCAGTAGTATGCATAGCGAGAAGAACACCGGGGAGCTGTTTTTT. This gives the protein CASSMHSEKNTGELFF.

This chain uses TRBV5-5 with TRBJ2-2; possible D gene TRBD2, 6 bases. The V and J ends lost 5 bases and 0 bases respectively, with 14 bases between them. From germline, CDR1 is SGHKS and CDR2 YYEKEE (reference sequence). The length of the CDR3 is 16 residues. CDR3 sequence reads: CASSSTGRSNTGELFF. Written as DNA, the CDR3 is TGTGCCAGCAGTTCTACGGGGAGGTCGAACACCGGGGAGCTGTTTTTT.

The chain joins TRBV9 to TRBJ2-3; 13 bases map to TRBD2. Germline CDR1 and CDR2: SGDLS and YYNGEE. There are 16 residues in the CDR3. The V gene end was trimmed by 4 bases and the J gene end by 6 bases; junction bases not matched to a gene: 8. The CDR3 DNA reads as TGTGCCAGCAGCCCTCCGGGACTAGCGGGGACTGATACGCAGTATTTT. This translates into CASSPPGLAGTDTQYF. Full variable domain (outside the CDR3, taken from reference TRBV9 and TRBJ2-3): DSGVTQTPKHLITATGQRVTLRCSPRSGDLSVYWYQQSLDQGLQFLIQYYNGEERAKGNILERFSAQQFPDLHSELNLSSLELGDSALYFCASSPPGLAGTDTQYFGPGTRLTVL.

The genes are TRBV5-5 and TRBJ1-4; D call uncertain. CDR1 and CDR2 from the germline V gene are SGHKS and YYEKEE (reference sequence). The CDR3 sequence is 14 residues long. V lost 0 bases to trimming and J lost 8 bases, with 11 bases between them. The CDR3 nucleotides read TGTGCCAGCAGCTTGGGGAAAGGCGGGGAAAAACTGTTTTTT. Encoded protein: CASSLGKGGEKLFF. The full variable domain, its missing parts supplied by reference TRBV5-5 and TRBJ1-4, is DAGVTQSPTHLIKTRGQQVTLRCSPISGHKSVSWYQQVLGQGPQFIFQYYEKEERGRGNFPDRFSARQFPNYSSELNVNALLLGDSALYLCASSLGKGGEKLFFGSGTQLSVL.

The rearrangement uses TRBV18 and TRBJ2-5; 7 bases agree with TRBD1. Germline V gene sequence: CDR1 KGHSH, CDR2 LQKENI. The J segment lost 2 bases and the V segment lost 6 bases, leaving 6 bases of the junction unmatched. The CDR3 has 14 residues. The CDR3 DNA reads TGTGCCAGCTCCCGGGACAGTATACAAGAGACCCAGTACTTC. It is translated as CASSRDSIQETQYF.

The CDR3 protein is CASSQKSSGVGGYTF. In DNA form, the CDR3 reads TGCGCCAGCAGCCAAAAATCCTCAGGGGTCGGGGGCTACACCTTC. The rearrangement joins TRBV4-1 to TRBJ1-2; a possible D gene is TRBD1 (6 bases). With 2 bases removed from V and 8 bases from J, the gap between germline ends came to 18 bases. CDR3 size: 15 residues. Germline-derived CDR1 and CDR2 are MGHRA and YSYEKL.

The chain uses TRBV30 and TRBJ1-2, with 9 bases aligning to TRBD1. V lost 0 bases, J lost 3 bases, and 5 bases stayed unmatched. Germline CDR1 reads GTSNPN; CDR2 reads SVGIG (reference sequence). The CDR3 runs 15 residues. CDR3 DNA sequence: TGTGCCTGGAGTGTAGGACAGGGGAAATACTATGGCTACACCTTC. Translated: CAWSVGQGKYYGYTF. Full variable domain (outside the CDR3, taken from reference TRBV30 and TRBJ1-2): SQTIHQWPATLVQPVGSPLSLECTVEGTSNPNLYWYRQAAGRGLQLLFYSVGIGQISSEVPQNLSASRPQDRQFILSSKKLLLSDSGFYLCAWSVGQGKYYGYTFGSGTRLTVV.

The chain couples TRBV4-1 to TRBJ2-5; perhaps TRBD1 as D (6 bases). Between the trimmed V and J ends, which lost 1 base and 5 bases, there was a span of 17 bases. Germline V gene sequence: CDR1 MGHRA, CDR2 YSYEKL. The CDR3 runs 16 residues. The CDR3 region has the DNA TGCGCCAGCAGCCAAGGGTATACAGGGAGAACGGAGACCCAGTACTTC. It is translated as CASSQGYTGRTETQYF.

The chain uses TRBV5-4 and TRBJ2-1; 13 nucleotides agree with TRBD2. The CDR3 covers 13 residues. Germline V gene sequence: CDR1 SGHNT, CDR2 YYREEE (reference sequence). V lost 10 bases and J lost 9; bases outside the gene matches: 7. In nucleotides, the CDR3 is TGTGCCTCAACTAGCGGGGGGGCAGGTGAGCAGTTCTTC. Protein product: CASTSGGAGEQFF.

The chain employs TRBV24-1 and TRBJ1-1; D not certain. The germline CDR1 and CDR2 sequences are KGHDR and SFDVKD. This CDR3 spans 13 amino acids. Trimming took 5 bases from V and 1 from J, leaving 7 bases between them. The CDR3 protein is CATSAEGNTEAFF. CDR3 in DNA: TGTGCCACCAGTGCTGAGGGGAACACTGAAGCTTTCTTT.

The chain has TRBV6-1 and TRBJ1-6, with TRBD1 matching 8 bases. Trimming removed 4 bases from V and 6 bases from J; junction bases left unmatched: 8. The germline V gene has CDR1 MNHNS and CDR2 SASEGT. The CDR3 length is 16 residues. The CDR3 DNA reads TGTGCCAGCAGTGGCCGGGACAGGCCTATTAATTCACCCCTCCACTTT. This gives the protein CASSGRDRPINSPLHF.

The rearrangement uses TRBV5-1 and TRBJ2-3; 10 bases fit TRBD2. This CDR3 has 14 amino acids. V was pared by 7 bases and J by 3 bases, with 5 bases of the junction left unmatched. The germline V gene has CDR1 SGHRS and CDR2 YFSETQ. CDR3 sequence (DNA): TGCGCCAGCGGAATAGCGGGGGGAACAGATACGCAGTATTTT. Encoded protein: CASGIAGGTDTQYF.

For the CDR3, the DNA is TGTGCCAGCAGGTTGCGGGACGAGCAGTACTTC. Residues: CASRLRDEQYF. V is TRBV12-3 or TRBV12-4 and J is TRBJ2-7; D might be TRBD2 (5 bases). V lost 6 bases and J lost 5, with 8 bases in between. This CDR3 spans 11 amino acids.

This clone was seen a few times. J is TRBJ2-1 and V is TRBV3-1 (or the pseudogene TRBV3-2), with 10 bases identical to TRBD1. The V segment lost 1 base and the J segment 8 bases; nucleotides outside the gene matches: 17. The germline CDR1 and CDR2 sequences are LGHDT and YNNKEL (reference sequence). The CDR3 extends over 19 amino acids. The CDR3 DNA reads TGTGCCAGCAGCCAAGTGGGTAGTCGCGGGACAGGGGCTATGGATGAGCAGTTCTTC. Residues: CASSQVGSRGTGAMDEQFF.